A single sample gave rise to the 24 T cell receptor beta chains below, sequenced in a study of blood T cell repertoires in COVID-19. The data were produced by immunoSEQ multiplex PCR, yet TCRdb's version contains in-frame clones alone and is incomplete. The sample includes tens of thousands of clones, about 88% of them seen just once. Specimen: peripheral blood. The receptor source for this set is a man in his 70s with active COVID-19.

The genes are TRBV5-6 and TRBJ2-3, with TRBD1 matching 7 bases. CDR1 and CDR2 from the germline V gene are SGHDT and YYEEEE. CDR3 length: 15 amino acids. V was pared by 2 bases and J by 5 bases, with 8 bases of the junction left unmatched. CDR3 amino acids: CASSLKRGRKDTQYF. CDR3 bases: TGTGCCAGCAGCTTAAAAAGGGGGCGGAAAGATACGCAGTATTTT.

The rearrangement links TRBV24-1 to TRBJ2-2, with 10 bases matching TRBD2. The CDR3 loop spans 17 amino acids. Germline V lookup: CDR1 KGHDR, CDR2 SFDVKD. V gave up 6 bases and J gave up 8 bases; unmatched junction bases: 14. CDR3 loop: CATSSELAGSFSGELFF. The CDR3 DNA is TGTGCCACCAGTTCCGAACTAGCGGGATCTTTCTCTGGGGAGCTGTTTTTT.

The V call is TRBV5-4, the J call TRBJ1-1, with a tentative D call TRBD1 (6 bases). CDR3 length equals 15 residues. V lost 0 bases, J lost 1 base, and 10 bases lay in between. CDR1 is SGHNT and CDR2 is YYREEE in the germline V gene (reference sequence). In nucleotides, the CDR3 is TGTGCCAGCAGCTTGGAGGGCAGGGGGAACACTGAAGCTTTCTTT. As protein: CASSLEGRGNTEAFF.

V is TRBV5-4 and J is TRBJ2-1; TRBD2 agrees at 14 bases. Germline lookup yields CDR1 SGHNT and CDR2 YYREEE (reference sequence). V shed 4 bases and J 0 bases; nucleotides not matched to a gene: 3. The CDR3 is made up of 17 amino acids. The CDR3 DNA follows: TGTGCCAGCAGCCTCGGGACTAGCGGGAGCTCCTACAATGAGCAGTTCTTC. As protein: CASSLGTSGSSYNEQFF.

This clone was seen only once. J is TRBJ2-2 and V is TRBV27; D is unclear. V was pared by 5 bases and J by 1 base, with 11 bases between. This CDR3 has 15 amino acids. Germline V lookup: CDR1 MNHEY, CDR2 SMNVEV (reference sequence). The CDR3 DNA sequence: TGTGCCAGCAGTGTGGTCTACCAGAACACCGGGGAGCTGTTTTTT. It specifies CASSVVYQNTGELFF.

This clone was observed a handful of times. The rearrangement joins TRBV19 to TRBJ1-1; D not certain. This CDR3 comprises 13 residues. The V end lost 1 base, the J end lost 0 bases, and 3 bases lay between the germline ends. Germline V gene sequence: CDR1 LNHDA, CDR2 SQIVND (reference sequence). CDR3 residues: CASSIVMNTEAFF. The CDR3 nucleotides read TGTGCCAGTAGTATAGTAATGAACACTGAAGCTTTCTTT.

The chain uses TRBV5-1 and TRBJ2-7, with TRBD1 matching over 7 bases. Trimming took 4 bases from V and 3 from J; bases not matched to a gene: 4. Germline CDR1 SGHRS, CDR2 YFSETQ. CDR3 length: 13 residues. As DNA, the CDR3 is TGCGCCAGCAGCGTCCGGGACAGCTACGAGCAGTACTTC. It translates to CASSVRDSYEQYF. Full variable domain (outside the CDR3, taken from reference TRBV5-1 and TRBJ2-7): KAGVTQTPRYLIKTRGQQVTLSCSPISGHRSVSWYQQTPGQGLQFLFEYFSETQRNKGNFPGRFSGRQFSNSRSEMNVSTLELGDSALYLCASSVRDSYEQYFGPGTRLTVT.

This clone was counted a single time. The chain combines TRBV9 with TRBJ2-1; 11 positions match TRBD2. With 4 bases clipped from V and 7 bases from J, the junction kept 7 bases outside the gene matches. The CDR3 has 15 residues. Germline-derived CDR1 and CDR2 are SGDLS and YYNGEE. The CDR3 here is CASSSGLAGGNEQFF. The CDR3 region has the DNA TGTGCCAGCAGCTCCGGACTAGCGGGCGGGAATGAGCAGTTCTTC.

V and J are TRBV14 and TRBJ2-5; D remains unclear. Trimming shortened V by 4 bases and J by 5 bases, and 8 bases separated the two germline ends. CDR1 and CDR2 from the germline V gene are SGHDN and FVKESK. The CDR3 covers 12 residues. CDR3 amino acids: CASSPSRETQYF. The CDR3 nucleotides read TGTGCCAGCAGCCCGTCGCGGGAGACCCAGTACTTC.

The V gene is TRBV29-1, the J gene TRBJ1-1, with TRBD1 as a possible D gene (5 bases). The V gene lost 4 bases and the J gene lost 10 bases, with 13 bases spanning the gap. The CDR3 has 11 amino acids. CDR1 and CDR2 (germline): SQVTM, ANQGSEA. DNA of the CDR3: TGCAGCGTTGGATGGGGGGAGGGAGCTTTCTTT. It codes for CSVGWGEGAFF.

The chain carries TRBV25-1 and TRBJ1-6; D ambiguous. Germline V gene data show CDR1 as MGHDK and CDR2 as SYGVNS. V lost 1 base and J lost 10, with 14 bases in between. The CDR3 is 15 residues long. This CDR3 reads CASSESRTTESPLHF. CDR3 nucleotide sequence: TGTGCCAGCAGTGAATCGCGGACTACGGAGTCACCCCTCCACTTT.

The rearrangement links TRBV23-1 to TRBJ1-4; D remains unclear. TRBV23-1 is identified as an open reading frame with a role that is uncertain. The CDR3 covers 23 residues. V lost 2 bases and J 6 bases, leaving 37 bases between the germline ends. CDR3 amino acids: CASSQGGRRSTISRRSPDEKLFF. The DNA for the CDR3 is TGCGCCAGCAGTCAAGGAGGTAGGCGCTCAACAATATCCCGACGATCTCCGGATGAAAAACTGTTTTTT.

The V call is TRBV5-5, the J call TRBJ1-3; the match to TRBD1 covers 8 bases. J gave up 0 bases and V 4 bases, and 6 bases lay outside the gene matches. This CDR3 is built from 16 residues. CDR1 SGHKS and CDR2 YYEKEE come from the germline V gene (reference sequence). CDR3 protein: CASSQGTGNSGNTIYF. The CDR3 DNA sequence: TGTGCCAGCAGCCAGGGGACAGGAAACTCTGGAAACACCATATATTTT.

The CDR3 protein is CASSPPRGRYNEQFF. The DNA for the CDR3 is TGCGCCAGCAGCCCCCCAAGGGGTCGTTACAATGAGCAGTTCTTC. This sequence joins TRBV5-1 and TRBJ2-1; D is perhaps TRBD1 (5 bases). Germline V gives CDR1 SGHRS, CDR2 YFSETQ. Trimming pared 4 bases from V and 4 bases from J, leaving 15 bases between. CDR3 length: 15 amino acids.

The chain has TRBV18 and TRBJ2-1, with 11 bases fitting TRBD2. The CDR3 has 17 residues. The V and J ends lost 2 bases and 1 base, in that order; junction bases with no gene match: 4. Germline assignment: CDR1 KGHSH and CDR2 LQKENI. The CDR3 DNA reads as TGTGCCAGCTCACCATCTACTAGCGGGAGTTCCTACAATGAGCAGTTCTTC. Amino acids: CASSPSTSGSSYNEQFF. The entire variable domain, with the rest obtained from reference TRBV18 and TRBJ2-1, is as follows: NAGVMQNPRHLVRRRGQEARLRCSPMKGHSHVYWYRQLPEEGLKFMVYLQKENIIDESGMPKERFSAEFPKEGPSILRIQQVVRGDSAAYFCASSPSTSGSSYNEQFFGPGTRLTVL.

V usage is TRBV5-1 and J usage is TRBJ2-1; possible D gene TRBD2, 6 bases. V lost 2 bases to trimming and J lost 9 bases, with 15 bases between them. In germline, CDR1 is SGHRS, CDR2 YFSETQ. The CDR3 runs 14 residues. CDR3 nucleotide sequence: TGCGCCAGCAGCTTACAGCGGCCCGGGAGTGAGCAGTTCTTC. It specifies CASSLQRPGSEQFF.

The count of this clone is one. The chain uses TRBV28 and TRBJ1-5; 10 nucleotides agree with TRBD1. The ends lost 3 bases at V and 0 bases at J; junction bases unmatched: 11. This CDR3 has 19 residues. Germline assignment: CDR1 MDHEN and CDR2 SYDVKM. CDR3 residues: CASSFSGQGRTYSNQPQHF. The CDR3 bases are TGTGCCAGCAGTTTTTCGGGACAGGGGCGGACCTATAGCAATCAGCCCCAGCATTTT.

As to this clone: Other DNA sequences of this sample code for an identical CDR3. The rearrangement links TRBV9 to TRBJ1-3, with D uncertain. The V gene's germline CDR1 is SGDLS and CDR2 YYNGEE. V was shortened by 4 bases and J by 4 bases, with 6 bases between the two germline ends. This CDR3 is built from 12 residues. The CDR3 sequence is CASSPRGNTIYF. The CDR3 nucleotides read TGTGCCAGCAGCCCTCGGGGAAACACCATATATTTT.

V is TRBV5-4 and J is TRBJ1-2; perhaps TRBD1 as D (6 bases). The CDR3 covers 14 residues. Looked up from germline, CDR1 is SGHNT and CDR2 is YYREEE (reference sequence). The V end lost 1 base, the J end lost 1 base, and 8 bases lay between the germline ends. The CDR3, as DNA: TGTGCCAGCAGCTTGCTACAGGGTAACTATGGCTACACCTTC. Its translation is CASSLLQGNYGYTF.

The J gene is TRBJ1-1, the V gene TRBV7-9; no definite D call. The CDR3 sequence is 13 residues long. Trimming cost V 5 bases and J 7 bases, with 14 bases left between them. CDR1 and CDR2 from the germline V gene are SEHNR and FQNEAQ (reference sequence). The CDR3 DNA sequence: TGTGCCAGCAGCCGACCAGCGTTGGGTGAAGCTTTCTTT. Protein product: CASSRPALGEAFF.

CDR3: CASSLQGPEAFF. The CDR3 DNA reads as TGTGCCAGCAGTCTACAGGGGCCTGAAGCTTTCTTT. V and J are TRBV6-2 or TRBV6-3 and TRBJ1-1, with 7 bases fitting TRBD1. Germline loops: CDR1 MNHEY, CDR2 SVGEGT. V shed 5 bases and J 6 bases; nucleotides not matched to a gene: 3. This CDR3 region has 12 residues.

The V and J genes are TRBV11-3 and TRBJ2-3; TRBD2 agrees at 8 bases. Germline CDR1 is SGHNT and CDR2 is YENEEA. The length of the CDR3 is 17 residues. V dropped 2 bases and J dropped 2; count of bases not matched to a gene: 9. CDR3 region: CASSLRSGSVHTDTQYF. CDR3 sequence (DNA): TGTGCCAGCAGCTTAAGGAGCGGGAGTGTGCACACAGATACGCAGTATTTT.

This clone showed up just a few times. The chain uses TRBV29-1 and TRBJ1-3; D is ambiguous. Germline V CDR1 and CDR2: SQVTM, ANQGSEA. V lost 3 bases and J 1 base, leaving 10 bases between the germline ends. The CDR3 extends over 14 amino acids. The CDR3 loop reads CSVDGDKSGNTIYF. CDR3 DNA: TGCAGCGTTGACGGGGATAAATCTGGAAACACCATATATTTT.

This clone was seen just once. The chain carries TRBV4-3 and TRBJ2-2; D unclear. The length of the CDR3 is 12 residues. Trimming removed 5 bases at V and 8 bases at J, with 9 bases between. Germline V gene data show CDR1 as LGHNA and CDR2 as YSLEER. The CDR3 DNA sequence: TGCGCCAGCAGCTACTCCAAGGGGGAGCTGTTTTTT. Amino acids: CASSYSKGELFF.